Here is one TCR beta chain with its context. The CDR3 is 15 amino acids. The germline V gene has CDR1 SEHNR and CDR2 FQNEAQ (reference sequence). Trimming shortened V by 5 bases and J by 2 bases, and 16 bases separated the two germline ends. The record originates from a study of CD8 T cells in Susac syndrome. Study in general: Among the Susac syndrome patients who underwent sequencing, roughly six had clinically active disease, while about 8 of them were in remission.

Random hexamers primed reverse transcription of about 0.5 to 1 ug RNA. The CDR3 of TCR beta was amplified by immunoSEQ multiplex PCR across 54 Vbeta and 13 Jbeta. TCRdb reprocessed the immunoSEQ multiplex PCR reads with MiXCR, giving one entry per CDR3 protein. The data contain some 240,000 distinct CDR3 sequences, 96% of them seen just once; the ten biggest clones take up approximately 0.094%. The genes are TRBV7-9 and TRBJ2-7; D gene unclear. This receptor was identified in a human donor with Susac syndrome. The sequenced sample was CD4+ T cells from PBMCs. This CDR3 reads CASSVNVAQTYEQYF. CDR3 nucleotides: TGTGCCAGCAGCGTGAACGTCGCGCAAACCTACGAGCAGTACTTC.